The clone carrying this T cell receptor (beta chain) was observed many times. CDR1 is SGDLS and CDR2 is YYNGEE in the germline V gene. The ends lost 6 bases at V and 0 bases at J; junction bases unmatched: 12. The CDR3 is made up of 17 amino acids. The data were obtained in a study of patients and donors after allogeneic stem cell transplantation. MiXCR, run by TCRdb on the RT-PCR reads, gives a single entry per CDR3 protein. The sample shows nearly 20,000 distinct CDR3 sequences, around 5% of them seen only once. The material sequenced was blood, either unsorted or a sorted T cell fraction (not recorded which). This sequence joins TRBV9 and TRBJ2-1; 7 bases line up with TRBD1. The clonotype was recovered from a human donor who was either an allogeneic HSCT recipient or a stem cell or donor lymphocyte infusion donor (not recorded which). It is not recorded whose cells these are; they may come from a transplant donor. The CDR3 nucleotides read TGTGCCAGCAAGGTTCCCCACAGGGGAAGCTCCTACAATGAGCAGTTCTTC. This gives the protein CASKVPHRGSSYNEQFF.